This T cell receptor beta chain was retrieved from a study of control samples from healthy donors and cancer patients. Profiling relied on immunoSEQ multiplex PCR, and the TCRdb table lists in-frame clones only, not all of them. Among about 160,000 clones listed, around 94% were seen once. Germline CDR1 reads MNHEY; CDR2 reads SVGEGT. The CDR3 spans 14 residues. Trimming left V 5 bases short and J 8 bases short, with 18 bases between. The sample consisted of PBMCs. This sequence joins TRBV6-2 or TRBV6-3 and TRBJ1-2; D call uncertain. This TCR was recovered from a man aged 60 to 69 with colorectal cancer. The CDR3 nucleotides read TGTGCCAGCAGTCAACGGCGGCAGTTACTGGGCTACACCTTC. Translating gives CASSQRRQLLGYTF.